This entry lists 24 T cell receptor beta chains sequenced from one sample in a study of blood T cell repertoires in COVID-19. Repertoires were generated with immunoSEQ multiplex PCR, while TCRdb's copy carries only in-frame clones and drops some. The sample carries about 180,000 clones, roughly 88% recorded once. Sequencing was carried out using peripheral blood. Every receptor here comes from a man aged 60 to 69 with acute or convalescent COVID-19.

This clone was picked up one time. CDR3 protein: CASSLEGQYTDTQYF. CDR3 coding DNA: TGTGCCAGCAGCTTAGAGGGACAGTACACAGATACGCAGTATTTT. This chain uses TRBV11-2 with TRBJ2-3; TRBD1 agrees at 7 bases. Per germline, CDR1 SGHAT and CDR2 FQNNGV. V lost 0 bases to trimming and J lost 2 bases; unmatched junction nucleotides: 2. This CDR3 comprises 15 residues.

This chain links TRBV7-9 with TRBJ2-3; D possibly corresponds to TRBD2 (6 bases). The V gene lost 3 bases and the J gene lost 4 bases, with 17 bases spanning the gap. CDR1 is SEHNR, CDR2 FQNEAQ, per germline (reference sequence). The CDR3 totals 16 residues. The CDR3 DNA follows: TGTGCCAGCAGCTTGGGACGGAGGGCGGGTGCAGATACGCAGTATTTT. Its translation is CASSLGRRAGADTQYF.

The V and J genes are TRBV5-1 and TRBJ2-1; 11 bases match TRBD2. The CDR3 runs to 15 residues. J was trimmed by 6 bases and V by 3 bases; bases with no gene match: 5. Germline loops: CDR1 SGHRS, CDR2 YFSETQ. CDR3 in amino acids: CASSSLTSGSNEQFF. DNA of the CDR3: TGCGCCAGCAGCTCGCTAACTAGCGGGAGCAATGAGCAGTTCTTC.

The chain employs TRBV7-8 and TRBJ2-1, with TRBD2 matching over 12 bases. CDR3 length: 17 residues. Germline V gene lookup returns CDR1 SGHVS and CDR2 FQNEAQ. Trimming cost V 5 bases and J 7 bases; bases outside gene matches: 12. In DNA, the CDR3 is TGTGCCAGCAGCCCCTACCAAAGACTAGCGGGAGATAATGAGCAGTTCTTC. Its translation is CASSPYQRLAGDNEQFF.

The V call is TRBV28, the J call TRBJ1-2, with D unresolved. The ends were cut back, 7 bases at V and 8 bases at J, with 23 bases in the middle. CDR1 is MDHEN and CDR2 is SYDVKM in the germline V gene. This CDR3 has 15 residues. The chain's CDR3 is CASILSGGGSGGYTF. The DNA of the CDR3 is TGTGCCAGCATCCTTTCTGGAGGAGGGTCTGGGGGCTACACCTTC.

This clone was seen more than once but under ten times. The CDR3 loop is CASSPRGTLNTEAFF. In DNA, the CDR3 is TGTGCCAGCAGCCCCCGAGGGACACTGAACACTGAAGCTTTCTTT. This chain connects TRBV7-8 to TRBJ1-1; weak D call: TRBD1 (6 bases). The CDR3 has 15 residues. The germline V gene encodes CDR1 SGHVS and CDR2 FQNEAQ. Trimming removed 5 bases from V and 0 bases from J, with 13 bases in between.

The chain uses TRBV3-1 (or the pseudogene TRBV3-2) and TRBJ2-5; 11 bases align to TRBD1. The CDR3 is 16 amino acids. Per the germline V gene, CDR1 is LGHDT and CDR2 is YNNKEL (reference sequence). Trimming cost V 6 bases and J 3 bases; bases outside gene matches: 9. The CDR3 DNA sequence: TGTGCCAGCAGGGCCAGGGACAGGGGGGGGGAAGAGACCCAGTACTTC. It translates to CASRARDRGGEETQYF.

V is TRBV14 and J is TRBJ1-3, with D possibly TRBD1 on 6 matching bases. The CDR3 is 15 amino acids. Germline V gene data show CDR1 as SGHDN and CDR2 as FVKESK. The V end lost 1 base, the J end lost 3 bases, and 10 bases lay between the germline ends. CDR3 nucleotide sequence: TGTGCCAGCAGCCAAGGACAGGAGCGTGGAAACACCATATATTTT. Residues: CASSQGQERGNTIYF. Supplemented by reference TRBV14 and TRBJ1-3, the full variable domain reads EAGVTQFPSHSVIEKGQTVTLRCDPISGHDNLYWYRRVMGKEIKFLLHFVKESKQDESGMPNNRFLAERTGGTYSTLKVQPAELEDSGVYFCASSQGQERGNTIYFGEGSWLTVV.

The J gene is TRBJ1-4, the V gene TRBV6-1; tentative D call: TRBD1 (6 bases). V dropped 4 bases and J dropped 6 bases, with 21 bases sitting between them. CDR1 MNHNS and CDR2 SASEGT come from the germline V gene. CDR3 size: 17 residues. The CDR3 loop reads CASSGRWTAISDEKLFF. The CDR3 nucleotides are TGTGCCAGCAGTGGTCGATGGACAGCCATTTCCGATGAAAAACTGTTTTTT.

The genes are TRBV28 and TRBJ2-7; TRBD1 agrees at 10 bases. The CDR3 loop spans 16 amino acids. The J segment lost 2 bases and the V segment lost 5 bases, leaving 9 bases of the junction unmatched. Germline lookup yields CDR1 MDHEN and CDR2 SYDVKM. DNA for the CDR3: TGTGCCAGCAGTCAGGGACAGGGGCCCCCCCCCTACGAGCAGTACTTC. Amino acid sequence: CASSQGQGPPPYEQYF.

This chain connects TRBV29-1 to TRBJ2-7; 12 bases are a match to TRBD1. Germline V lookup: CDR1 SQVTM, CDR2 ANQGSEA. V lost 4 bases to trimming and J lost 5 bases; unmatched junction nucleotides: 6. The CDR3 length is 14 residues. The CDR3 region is CSVVGTGGADEQYF. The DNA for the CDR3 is TGCAGCGTTGTCGGGACAGGGGGCGCGGACGAGCAGTACTTC.

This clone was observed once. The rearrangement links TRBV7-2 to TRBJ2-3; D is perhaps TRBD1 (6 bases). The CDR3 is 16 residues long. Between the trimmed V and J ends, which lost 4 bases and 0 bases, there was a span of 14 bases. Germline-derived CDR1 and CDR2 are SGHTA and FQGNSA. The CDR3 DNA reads TGTGCCAGCAGCTGGAAGGGGGTCTCTAGCACAGATACGCAGTATTTT. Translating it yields CASSWKGVSSTDTQYF.

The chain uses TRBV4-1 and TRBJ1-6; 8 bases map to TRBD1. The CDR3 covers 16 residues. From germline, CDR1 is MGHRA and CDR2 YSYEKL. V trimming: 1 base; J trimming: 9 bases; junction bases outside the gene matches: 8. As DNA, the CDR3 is TGCGCCAGCAGCCAAGTCGGGGGGACAGGTAGTTCACCCCTCCACTTT. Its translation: CASSQVGGTGSSPLHF.

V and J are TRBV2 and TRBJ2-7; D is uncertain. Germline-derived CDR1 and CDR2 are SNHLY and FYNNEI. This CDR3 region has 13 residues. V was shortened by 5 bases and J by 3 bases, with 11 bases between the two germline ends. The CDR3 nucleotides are TGTGCCAGCAGTCCTGATTCGCGCTACGAGCAGTACTTC. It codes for CASSPDSRYEQYF.

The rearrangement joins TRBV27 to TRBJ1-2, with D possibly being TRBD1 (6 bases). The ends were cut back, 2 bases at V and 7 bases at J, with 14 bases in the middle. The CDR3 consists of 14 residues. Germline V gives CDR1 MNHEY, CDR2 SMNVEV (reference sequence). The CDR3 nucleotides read TGTGCCAGCAGTTTAATCTGGGGGGGCGGTGGCTACACCTTC. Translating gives CASSLIWGGGGYTF.

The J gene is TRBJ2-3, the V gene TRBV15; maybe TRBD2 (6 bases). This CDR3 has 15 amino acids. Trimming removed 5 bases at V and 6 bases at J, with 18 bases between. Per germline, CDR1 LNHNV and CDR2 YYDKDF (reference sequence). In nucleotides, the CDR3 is TGTGCCACCAGCGGCGGGACCCGATCTTTGGATACGCAGTATTTT. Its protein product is CATSGGTRSLDTQYF.

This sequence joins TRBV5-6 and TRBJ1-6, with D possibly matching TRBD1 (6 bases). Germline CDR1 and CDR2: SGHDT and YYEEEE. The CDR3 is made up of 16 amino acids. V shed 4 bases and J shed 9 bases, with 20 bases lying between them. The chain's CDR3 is CASSGPGAPDVSPLHF. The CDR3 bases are TGTGCCAGCAGCGGCCCAGGGGCCCCCGATGTTTCACCCCTCCACTTT. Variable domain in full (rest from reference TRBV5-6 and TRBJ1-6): DAGVTQSPTHLIKTRGQQVTLRCSPKSGHDTVSWYQQALGQGPQFIFQYYEEEERQRGNFPDRFSGHQFPNYSSELNVNALLLGDSALYLCASSGPGAPDVSPLHFGNGTRLTVT.

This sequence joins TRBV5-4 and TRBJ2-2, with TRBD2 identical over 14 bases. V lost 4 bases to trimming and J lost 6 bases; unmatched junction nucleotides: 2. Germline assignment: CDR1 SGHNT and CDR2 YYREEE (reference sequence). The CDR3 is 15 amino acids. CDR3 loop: CASSGGLAGAGELFF. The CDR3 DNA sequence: TGTGCCAGCAGCGGGGGACTAGCGGGGGCCGGGGAGCTGTTTTTT.

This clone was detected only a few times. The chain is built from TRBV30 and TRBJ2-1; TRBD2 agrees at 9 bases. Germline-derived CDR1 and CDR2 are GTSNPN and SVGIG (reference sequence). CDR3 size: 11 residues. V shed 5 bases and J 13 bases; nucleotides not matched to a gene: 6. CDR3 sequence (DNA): TGTGCCTGGCGCCTAGCGGGAAAACAGTTCTTC. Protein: CAWRLAGKQFF.

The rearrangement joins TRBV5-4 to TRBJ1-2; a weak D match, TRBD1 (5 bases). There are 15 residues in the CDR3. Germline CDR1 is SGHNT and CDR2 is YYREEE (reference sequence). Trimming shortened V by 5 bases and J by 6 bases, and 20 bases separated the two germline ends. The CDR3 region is CASRPDFQGSNGYTF. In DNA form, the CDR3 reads TGTGCCAGCAGACCCGACTTCCAGGGATCGAATGGCTACACCTTC.

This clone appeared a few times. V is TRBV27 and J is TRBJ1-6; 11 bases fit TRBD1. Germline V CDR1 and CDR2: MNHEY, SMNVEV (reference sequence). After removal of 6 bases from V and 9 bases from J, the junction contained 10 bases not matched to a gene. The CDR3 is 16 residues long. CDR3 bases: TGTGCCAGCAGCGAATCTGGACAGGGGGCGGGTTCACCCCTCCACTTT. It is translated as CASSESGQGAGSPLHF.

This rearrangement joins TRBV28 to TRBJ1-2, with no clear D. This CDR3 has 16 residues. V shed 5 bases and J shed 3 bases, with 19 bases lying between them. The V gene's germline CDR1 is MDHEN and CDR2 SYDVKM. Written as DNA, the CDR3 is TGTGCCAGCAGTCCCCCCGGGAGGGATCAGTACTATGGCTACACCTTC. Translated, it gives CASSPPGRDQYYGYTF.

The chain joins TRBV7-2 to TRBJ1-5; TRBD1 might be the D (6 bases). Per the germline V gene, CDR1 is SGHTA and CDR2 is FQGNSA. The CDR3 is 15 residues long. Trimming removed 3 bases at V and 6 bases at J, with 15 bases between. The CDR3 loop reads CASSFLDRRSQPQHF. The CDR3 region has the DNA TGTGCCAGCAGCTTCTTAGACAGGCGGTCTCAGCCCCAGCATTTT.

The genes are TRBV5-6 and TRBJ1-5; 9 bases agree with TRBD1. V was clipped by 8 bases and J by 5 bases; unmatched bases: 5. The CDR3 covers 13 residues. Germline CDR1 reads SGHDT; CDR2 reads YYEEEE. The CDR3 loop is CARFRDRDQPQHF. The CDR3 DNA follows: TGTGCCAGGTTCCGGGACAGGGATCAGCCCCAGCATTTT.